The T cell receptor beta chain under discussion was sequenced for a study of spatial heterogeneity in lung cancer. Whole-study context: The mean occurrence of each unique TCR and UMI combination in raw reads exceeded nine. Findings and caveats of the study: At resection, ubiquitous expanded tumor TCRs appeared in blood more than at follow-up.

The study tagged each TCR cDNA molecule with a unique molecular identifier. MiXCR was run by TCRdb on the 5' RACE reads, yielding one entry per CDR3 protein. This repertoire shows roughly 46,000 distinct CDR3 sequences, about an eighth found once; its top ten account for 42%. The ends were cut back, 3 bases at V and 3 bases at J, with 15 bases in the middle. CDR1 DFQATT and CDR2 SNEGSKA come from the germline V gene (reference sequence). This CDR3 contains 14 residues. Regarding time point: sample taken at primary tumor resection. Frozen PBMC, nontumor lung or tumor provided whole RNA, which was sequenced unsorted. This clonotype was counted ten times or more. Its matching antigen is unknown.

The chain has TRBV20-1 and TRBJ2-7; D is unresolved. This clonotype was obtained from a female donor with early-stage non-small cell lung cancer. The source was PBMCs, collected at surgery. DNA of the CDR3: TGCAGTGCTAGGGACCCGGACCGCGACTACGAGCAGTACTTC. It yields the protein CSARDPDRDYEQYF.